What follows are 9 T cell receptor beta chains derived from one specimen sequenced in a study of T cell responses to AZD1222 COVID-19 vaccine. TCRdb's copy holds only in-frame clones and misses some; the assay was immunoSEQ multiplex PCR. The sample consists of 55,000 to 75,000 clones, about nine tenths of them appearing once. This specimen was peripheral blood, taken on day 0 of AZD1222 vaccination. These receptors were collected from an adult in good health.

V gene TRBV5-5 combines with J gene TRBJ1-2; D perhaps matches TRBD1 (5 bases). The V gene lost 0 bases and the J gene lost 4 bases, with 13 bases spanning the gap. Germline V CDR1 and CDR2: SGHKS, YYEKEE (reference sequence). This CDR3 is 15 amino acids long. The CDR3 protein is CASSLGYQGSYGYTF. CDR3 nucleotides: TGTGCCAGCAGCTTGGGTTACCAGGGAAGCTATGGCTACACCTTC.

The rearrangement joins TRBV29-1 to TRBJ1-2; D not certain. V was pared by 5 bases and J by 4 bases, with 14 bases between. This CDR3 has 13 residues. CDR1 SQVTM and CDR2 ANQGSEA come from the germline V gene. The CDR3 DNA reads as TGCAGCGTTAGCCCTTCCCGAAGCTATGGCTACACCTTC. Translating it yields CSVSPSRSYGYTF.

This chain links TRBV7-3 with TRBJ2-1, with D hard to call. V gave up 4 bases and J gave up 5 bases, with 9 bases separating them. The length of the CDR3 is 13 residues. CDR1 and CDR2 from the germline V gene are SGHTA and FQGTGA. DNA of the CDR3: TGTGCCAGCAGCTCAAGCCGGGACAATGAGCAGTTCTTC. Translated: CASSSSRDNEQFF.

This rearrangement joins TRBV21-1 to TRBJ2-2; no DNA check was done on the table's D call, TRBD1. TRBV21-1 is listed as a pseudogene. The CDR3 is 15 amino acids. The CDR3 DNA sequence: TGTGCCAGCAGCAGTCCCGGGACACATACCGGGGAGCTGTTTTTT. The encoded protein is CASSSPGTHTGELFF.

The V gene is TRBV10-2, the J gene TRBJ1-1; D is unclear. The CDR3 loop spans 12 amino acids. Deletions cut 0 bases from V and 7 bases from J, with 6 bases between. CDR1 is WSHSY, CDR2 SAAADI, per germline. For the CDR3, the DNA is TGCGCCAGCAGTGAGTCTCTAGGTGAAGCTTTCTTT. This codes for CASSESLGEAFF.

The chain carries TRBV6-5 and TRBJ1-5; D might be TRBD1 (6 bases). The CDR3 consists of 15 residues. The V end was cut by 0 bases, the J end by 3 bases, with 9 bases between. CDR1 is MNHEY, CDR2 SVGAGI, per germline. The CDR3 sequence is CASSYSTGINQPQHF. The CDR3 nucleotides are TGTGCCAGCAGTTACTCAACAGGGATCAATCAGCCCCAGCATTTT.

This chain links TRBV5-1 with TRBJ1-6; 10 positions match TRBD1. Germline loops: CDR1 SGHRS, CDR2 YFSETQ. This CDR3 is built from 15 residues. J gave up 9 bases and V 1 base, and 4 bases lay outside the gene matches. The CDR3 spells CASSLHRDRGSPLHF. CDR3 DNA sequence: TGCGCCAGCAGCTTGCACCGGGACAGGGGTTCACCCCTCCACTTT.

The CDR3 is CASSQGQGEGQYF. Written as DNA, the CDR3 is TGTGCCAGCAGTCAAGGACAGGGAGAGGGGCAGTACTTC. The chain employs TRBV12-3 or TRBV12-4 and TRBJ2-7; TRBD1 aligns across 8 bases. Unmatched junction bases numbered 9, after V lost 5 bases and J lost 9 bases. The CDR3 spans 13 residues.

The CDR3 protein is CATSGTGGVEQFF. The CDR3 DNA sequence: TGTGCCACCTCCGGGACAGGGGGCGTTGAGCAGTTCTTC. The chain carries TRBV27 and TRBJ2-1; 12 bases fit TRBD1. Trimming took 10 bases from V and 9 from J; bases not matched to a gene: 7. In germline, CDR1 is MNHEY, CDR2 SMNVEV (reference sequence). The CDR3 consists of 13 residues.